The sequence of this T cell receptor (beta chain) was determined in a study of a mutant IDH1 vaccine in newly diagnosed glioma. Study summary: Vaccinations were initiated 4-6 weeks following radiotherapy alone, or were given together with temozolomide cycles. Radiotherapy, temozolomide, or both had been given previously, and both were given to most. Study-level results: Researchers report vaccine-induced immune responses in roughly 93% of patients.

A word on this clone: Its antigen is still unknown.

TCRdb keeps only in-frame clones here, not all; method: immunoSEQ multiplex PCR. The sample records 57,000 or so clones, more than 80% being singletons. Germline V CDR1 and CDR2: MNHNY, SVGAGI (reference sequence). V was cut by 9 bases and J by 2 bases, with 16 bases left in between. The CDR3 runs to 15 residues. The time point denotes: week 11, during vaccination. In every dose of vaccine, 300 ug of mutant IDH1 20-mer peptide was given alongside topical imiquimod. The clonotype originates from a young man with glioma. This chain connects TRBV6-6 to TRBJ2-2; tentative D call: TRBD1 (5 bases). Sequenced material: PBMCs, taken from a glioma patient whose treatment included an IDH1 peptide vaccine. The CDR3 sequence is CASTHGAENTGELFF. CDR3 DNA: TGTGCCAGTACTCATGGGGCCGAAAACACCGGGGAGCTGTTTTTT.